This paragraph covers one T cell receptor beta chain sequence. Other DNA variants within this sample encode the same CDR3. The entry originates in a study of blood T cell repertoires in COVID-19. Study-wide background: Collection of acute and convalescent COVID-19 samples took place in the United States, Italy and Spain. T cells, B-cell-depleted T cells, or PBMCs supplied cDNA or gDNA.

Germline assignment: CDR1 LNHDA and CDR2 SQIVND (reference sequence). With V trimmed by 3 bases and J by 0 bases, 1 base remained unmatched. CDR3 length equals 15 residues. The data were produced by immunoSEQ multiplex PCR, yet TCRdb's version contains in-frame clones alone and is incomplete. The sample yields 200,000 to 250,000 clones, 70% to 90% seen once. The V call is TRBV19, the J call TRBJ2-3; TRBD2 matches at 9 bases. The sequenced sample consisted of peripheral blood. The sequence derives from a woman older than 75 with acute or convalescent COVID-19. This chain's CDR3 is CASSITSGSTDTQYF. The DNA of the CDR3 is TGTGCCAGTAGTATTACTAGCGGGAGCACAGATACGCAGTATTTT.